One T cell receptor (beta chain) is described in this entry. Its antigen is unknown. The data derive from a study of beta chain features in type 1 diabetes. Study in general: The patients were much like the healthy donors in age, gender and cell yields. Examination covered 100 million to 140 million sorted cells spanning all samples.

Study-wide results and limits: PCR might pick shorter templates more often, in the same way for patients and controls. Among patients with Type 1 diabetes, TCRB CDR3s were moderately but significantly shorter in every one of the four CD4+ subsets.

Trimming at V came to 2 bases and at J to 2 bases, leaving 12 bases not matched to a gene. Germline-derived CDR1 and CDR2 are SGHTA and FQGNSA. This CDR3 has 17 residues. The entirety of the isolated RNA underwent reverse transcription, so expressed TCRB transcripts were sequenced. Generated by immunoSEQ multiplex PCR, the TCRdb table keeps only in-frame clones and is missing some. Of 300,000 to 450,000 clones detected, roughly 12% appear once; the ten largest clones hold around 0.01%. The sequenced material came from naive CD4+ T cells from blood. This sequence originates from a woman between 18 and 29 years old with type 1 diabetes. V and J are TRBV7-2 and TRBJ2-7; 7 bases match TRBD2. The CDR3 sequence is CASSLNRGSLTTYEQYF. CDR3 nucleotide sequence: TGTGCCAGCAGCTTAAACCGCGGGAGTTTAACTACCTACGAGCAGTACTTC.